This T cell receptor beta chain was captured by sequencing in a study of low-dose radiotherapy and immunotherapy resistance in tumors (dated by TCRdb to 2022 to 2024). Describing the broader study: In Cohort 1, 0.5 Gy per fraction was delivered every 2 weeks, and a total PTV dose of 6.5 Gy was prescribed. Patients were given nivolumab as a 240 mg flat dose every two weeks and ipilimumab at 1 mg/kg every six weeks, with both drugs delivered intravenously. Cyclophosphamide 200 mg/m2 was administered intravenously every two weeks, one day before each radiation and immunotherapy administration. Cohort 2 received 1 Gy per fraction every two weeks, with a total of 13 Gy over 26 weeks. No randomization into treatment groups was done for the people taking part in the trial. First-strand cDNA was synthesized using Superscript III and a set of TRAV- and TRBV-specific primers, so that both TCRalpha and TCRbeta chains were covered. Aspirin 300 mg was taken orally once daily by patients for four cycles, starting on cycle 1 day 1. Eight patients were included in the translational analysis: three from the first dose cohort and the first five from the second dose cohort.

The germline V gene specifies LGHNT as CDR1 and FRNRAP as CDR2. The CDR3 covers 13 residues, taking in both the cysteine and the phenylalanine. Kept here is only the CDR3 DNA, which spans 39 bases and is read in frame from base 1. V gives up 6 bases and J gives up 5 bases, and the segment between their germline ends measures 13 bases. At least ten counts were recorded for this clonotype. The target of this receptor is not known. No base quality values were provided; no much bigger clone lies one nucleotide off. The sample's time point label, decoded: after trial treatment. The treatment or condition label on this specimen signifies: LDRT plus nivolumab, ipilimumab, low-dose cyclophosphamide and aspirin (RACIN trial). Donors were enrolled in RACIN, a single-arm phase I dose-escalation trial in which nivolumab, ipilimumab, aspirin, low-dose cyclophosphamide and low-dose radiotherapy were combined. Eligible patients had advanced, TIL-negative solid tumors.

TCRdb lists the instrument as Illumina HiSeq 2500. A roughly 20-cycle PCR with Phusion amplified the TCRs, pairing a constant-region primer with the adapter that was attached to the V primers. The MessageAmp II aRNA Amplification Kit was used to amplify the isolated mRNA, with in vitro transcription run for approximately 15 hours at 37 degrees C. The Dynabeads mRNA DIRECT Purification Kit was used to isolate mRNA for TCR sequencing. Indexed Illumina adapters were added in a second Phusion PCR of about 26 cycles, and the PCR products were purified with AMPure XP beads. The source study handled its data this way. Custom Perl scripts pooled TCR sequences encoding the same protein, removed out-of-frame sequences and computed each clonotype's abundance. TCR sequences supported by only a single read were excluded from analysis. Repertoire metrics included Shannon entropy, Gini index, clonality, richness, and frequency of TCRs shared between repertoires. The raw public reads went through TCRdb reprocessing: fastp at Q25, MiXCR clone calling, in-frame beta chains kept. Each entry merges the rows of one CDR3 protein and shows their most common DNA and genes. TCRdb's processing, not the study's, gives the V and J calls here. Present in this sample are around 57,000 distinct CDR3 sequences, around 34% of which were seen just once. Of the sample, 8% to 10% falls within the top ten clones.

The material sequenced was PBMCs, taken after low-dose radiotherapy plus immunotherapy. This clonotype originated in a male donor with rectosigmoid adenocarcinoma. The chain links TRBV12-5 with TRBJ2-5, and perhaps TRBD1 as D gene, on 5 matching bases. For the CDR3, the sequence is CASGQGLWETQYF. The sequenced DNA: TGTGCTAGTGGCCAGGGCCTTTGGGAGACCCAGTACTTC.